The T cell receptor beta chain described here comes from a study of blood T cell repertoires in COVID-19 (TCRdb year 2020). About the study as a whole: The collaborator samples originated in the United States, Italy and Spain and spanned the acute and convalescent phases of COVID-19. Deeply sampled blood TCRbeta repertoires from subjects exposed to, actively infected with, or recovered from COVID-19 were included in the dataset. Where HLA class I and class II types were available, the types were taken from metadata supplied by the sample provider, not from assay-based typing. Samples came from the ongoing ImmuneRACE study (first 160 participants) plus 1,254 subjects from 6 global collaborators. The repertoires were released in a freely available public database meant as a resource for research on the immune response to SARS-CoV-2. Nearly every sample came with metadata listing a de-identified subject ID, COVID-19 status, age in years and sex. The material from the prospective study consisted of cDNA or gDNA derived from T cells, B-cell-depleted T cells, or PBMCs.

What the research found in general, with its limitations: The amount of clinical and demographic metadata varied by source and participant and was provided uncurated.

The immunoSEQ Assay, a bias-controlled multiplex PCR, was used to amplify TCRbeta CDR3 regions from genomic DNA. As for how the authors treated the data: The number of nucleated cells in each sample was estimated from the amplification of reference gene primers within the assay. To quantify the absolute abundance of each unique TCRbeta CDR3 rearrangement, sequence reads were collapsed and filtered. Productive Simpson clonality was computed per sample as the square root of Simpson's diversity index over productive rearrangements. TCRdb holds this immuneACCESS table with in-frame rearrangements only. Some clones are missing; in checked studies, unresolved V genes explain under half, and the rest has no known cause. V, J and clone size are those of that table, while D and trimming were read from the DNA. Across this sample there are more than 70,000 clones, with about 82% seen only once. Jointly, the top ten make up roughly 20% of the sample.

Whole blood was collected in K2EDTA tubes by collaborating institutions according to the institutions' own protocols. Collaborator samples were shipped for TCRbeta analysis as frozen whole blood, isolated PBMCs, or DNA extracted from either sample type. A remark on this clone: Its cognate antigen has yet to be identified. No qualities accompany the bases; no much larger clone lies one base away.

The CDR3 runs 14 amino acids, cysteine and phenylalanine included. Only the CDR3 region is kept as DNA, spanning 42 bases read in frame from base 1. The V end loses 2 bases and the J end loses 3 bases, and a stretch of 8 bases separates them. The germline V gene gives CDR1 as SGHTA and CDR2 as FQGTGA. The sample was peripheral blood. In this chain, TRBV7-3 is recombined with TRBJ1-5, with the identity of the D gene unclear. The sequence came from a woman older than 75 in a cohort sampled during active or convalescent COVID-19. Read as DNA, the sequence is TGTGCCAGCAGCTTACACGGAGCCAATCAGCCCCAGCATTTT. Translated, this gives CASSLHGANQPQHF.